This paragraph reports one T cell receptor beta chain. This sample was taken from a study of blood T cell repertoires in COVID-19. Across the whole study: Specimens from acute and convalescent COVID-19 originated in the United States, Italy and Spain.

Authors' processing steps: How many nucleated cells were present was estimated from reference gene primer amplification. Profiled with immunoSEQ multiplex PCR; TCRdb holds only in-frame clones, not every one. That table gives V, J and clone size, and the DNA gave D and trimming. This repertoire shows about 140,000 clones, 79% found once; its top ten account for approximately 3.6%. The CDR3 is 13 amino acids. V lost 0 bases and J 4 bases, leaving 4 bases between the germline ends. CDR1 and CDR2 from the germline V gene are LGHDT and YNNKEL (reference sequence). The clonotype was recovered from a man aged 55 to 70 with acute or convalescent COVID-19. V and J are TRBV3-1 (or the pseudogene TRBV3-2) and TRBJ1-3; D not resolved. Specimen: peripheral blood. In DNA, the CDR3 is TGTGCCAGCAGCCAAGAGGAGGGAAACACCATATATTTT. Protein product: CASSQEEGNTIYF.